The next 12 T cell receptor beta chains were all read from a single sample in a study of response to subunit inactivated influenza vaccine. TCRdb re-called the RT-PCR reads with MiXCR, one entry per CDR3 protein. The table shows around 750,000 distinct CDR3 sequences, with around 20% occurring only once. Sequenced here: PBMCs from blood, sampled more than 4 days after vaccination. These receptors originate from a man aged 45-65 years who received an inactivated influenza vaccine.

The sample holds many counts of this clonotype. The gene calls are TRBV12-3 or TRBV12-4 and TRBJ2-7; 8 bases are shared with TRBD1. V was pared by 6 bases and J by 3 bases, with 4 bases of the junction left unmatched. CDR3 length equals 13 residues. The CDR3, as DNA: TGTGCCAGCAGCCTCGGGACAGGCTACGAGCAGTACTTC. Its translation is CASSLGTGYEQYF.

This clonotype was seen at least ten times. This chain joins TRBV9 and TRBJ2-1; 7 bases agree with TRBD1. CDR1 is SGDLS and CDR2 is YYNGEE in the germline V gene. V lost 0 bases to trimming and J lost 0 bases; unmatched junction nucleotides: 0. The length of the CDR3 is 15 residues. CDR3 residues: CASSVGQGSYNEQFF. CDR3 nucleotide sequence: TGTGCCAGCAGCGTAGGACAGGGCTCCTACAATGAGCAGTTCTTC.

V is TRBV24-1 and J is TRBJ2-1; D call uncertain. V shed 5 bases and J shed 0 bases, with 10 bases lying between them. This CDR3 contains 15 residues. Germline V CDR1 and CDR2: KGHDR, SFDVKD. This chain's CDR3 is CATSVQENSYNEQFF. CDR3 in DNA: TGTGCCACCAGTGTGCAGGAGAACTCCTACAATGAGCAGTTCTTC.

The rearrangement joins TRBV4-3 to TRBJ1-4; TRBD1 is a possible D gene (5 bases). V lost 6 bases and J 4 bases, leaving 18 bases between the germline ends. Per the germline V gene, CDR1 is LGHNA and CDR2 is YSLEER. The CDR3 totals 16 residues. In nucleotides, the CDR3 is TGCGCCAGCAGTTGGGGCCACAGTAAGAGTAATGAAAAACTGTTTTTT. It yields the protein CASSWGHSKSNEKLFF.

The CDR3 sequence is CASSLVAGGELFF. CDR3 nucleotides: TGTGCCAGCAGCTTAGTTGCCGGCGGGGAGCTGTTTTTT. The chain has TRBV11-1 and TRBJ2-2; no definite D call. The germline V gene encodes CDR1 SGHAT and CDR2 FQDESV (reference sequence). This CDR3 is 13 amino acids long. V shed 1 base and J shed 7 bases, with 7 bases lying between them.

The CDR3 loop reads CSARVPKYGGSSYNEQFF. CDR3 in DNA: TGCAGTGCTAGGGTCCCTAAATACGGCGGAAGCTCCTACAATGAGCAGTTCTTC. The chain employs TRBV20-1 and TRBJ2-1; D ambiguous. The germline gives CDR1 DFQATT, CDR2 SNEGSKA (reference sequence). Trimming shortened V by 3 bases and J by 0 bases, and 21 bases separated the two germline ends. The CDR3 contains 18 residues.

The rearrangement uses TRBV19 and TRBJ1-1; 7 nucleotides agree with TRBD1. CDR3 length: 13 amino acids. Germline-derived CDR1 and CDR2 are LNHDA and SQIVND (reference sequence). Trimming took 8 bases from V and 1 from J; bases not matched to a gene: 4. The CDR3 DNA is TGTGCCAGTCTTAGACAGGGGAACACTGAAGCTTTCTTT. It yields the protein CASLRQGNTEAFF.

This clonotype has just a few counts. The chain combines TRBV5-1 with TRBJ2-7; the D gene is possibly TRBD1 (6 bases). V gave up 6 bases and J gave up 0 bases, with 16 bases separating them. This CDR3 comprises 15 residues. Germline CDR1 is SGHRS and CDR2 is YFSETQ. The CDR3 reads CASMQEETGSYEQYF. CDR3 nucleotide sequence: TGCGCCAGCATGCAGGAGGAGACAGGCTCCTACGAGCAGTACTTC.

A few counts support this clonotype. The V call is TRBV20-1, the J call TRBJ2-5, with a weak D call TRBD2 (6 bases). V was trimmed by 6 bases and J by 5 bases, leaving 19 bases between them. Looked up from germline, CDR1 is DFQATT and CDR2 is SNEGSKA (reference sequence). The CDR3 covers 14 residues. CDR3 sequence reads: CSADGVQGGETQYF. In DNA form, the CDR3 reads TGCAGTGCGGACGGCGTCCAAGGAGGGGAGACCCAGTACTTC.

This clonotype occurred once. The chain combines TRBV6-1 with TRBJ2-1; D call uncertain. Germline loops: CDR1 MNHNS, CDR2 SASEGT. Trimming took off 6 bases at V and 8 bases at J, with 17 bases between the two ends. This CDR3 is built from 14 residues. As DNA, the CDR3 is TGTGCCAGCAGGCAACAGTGGGCTGGGGATGAGCAGTTCTTC. Residues: CASRQQWAGDEQFF.

The chain is built from TRBV6-4 and TRBJ1-5; 7 nucleotides agree with TRBD1. The trim removed 2 bases at V and 6 bases at J, leaving 4 bases unmatched. Germline CDR1 reads MRHNA; CDR2 reads SNTAGT. The CDR3 spans 14 residues. In DNA, the CDR3 is TGTGCCAGCAGTGACGGGACAGTGGGTCAGCCCCAGCATTTT. It is translated as CASSDGTVGQPQHF.

The rearrangement joins TRBV29-1 to TRBJ2-1; D call uncertain. V lost 4 bases and J lost 8, with 18 bases in between. CDR1 is SQVTM and CDR2 is ANQGSEA in the germline V gene. This CDR3 contains 14 residues. CDR3 bases: TGCAGCGTTGTGGAAGTGATGGTCGGTGATGAGCAGTTCTTC. Its translation: CSVVEVMVGDEQFF.